These 32 T cell receptor beta chains were sequenced from one sample in a study of PD-L1 blockade in urothelial cancer. TCRdb's table, derived via immunoSEQ multiplex PCR, lists solely in-frame clones and lacks some. The data show 38,000 or so clones, around 80% seen once. The source was PBMCs, collected around atezolizumab (anti-PD-L1) treatment. The source is a man aged 55 to 70 with urothelial cancer.

The rearrangement joins TRBV6-1 to TRBJ1-1, with 7 positions matching TRBD1. V was clipped by 6 bases and J by 2 bases; unmatched bases: 3. The CDR3 consists of 13 residues. From germline, CDR1 is MNHNS and CDR2 SASEGT. The CDR3: CASSRDSNTEAFF. The CDR3 DNA reads TGTGCCAGCAGCCGGGACAGCAACACTGAAGCTTTCTTT.

This clone was seen only a few times. The chain joins TRBV2 to TRBJ2-7, with 7 bases lining up with TRBD1. This CDR3 comprises 12 residues. Losses at the gene ends were 9 bases for V and 0 bases for J; bases not matched to a gene: 2. CDR1 and CDR2 from the germline V gene are SNHLY and FYNNEI. CDR3 sequence reads: CASTGASYEQYF. CDR3 sequence (DNA): TGTGCCAGTACAGGGGCCTCCTACGAGCAGTACTTC. Supplemented by reference TRBV2 and TRBJ2-7, the full variable domain reads EPEVTQTPSHQVTQMGQEVILRCVPISNHLYFYWYRQILGQKVEFLVSFYNNEISEKSEIFDDQFSVERPDGSNFTLKIRSTKLEDSAMYFCASTGASYEQYFGPGTRLTVT.

The chain links TRBV9 to TRBJ2-3; 8 nucleotides align to TRBD2. This CDR3 contains 15 residues. V was clipped by 0 bases and J by 6 bases; unmatched bases: 6. Germline CDR1 reads SGDLS; CDR2 reads YYNGEE. CDR3 protein: CASSVAGGRDDTQYF. In DNA form, the CDR3 reads TGTGCCAGCAGCGTAGCGGGGGGGCGGGATGATACGCAGTATTTT.

This clone occurred a few times. The V gene is TRBV11-2, the J gene TRBJ2-7; perhaps TRBD1 as D (5 bases). The CDR3 is 16 residues long. The germline gives CDR1 SGHAT, CDR2 FQNNGV. Between the trimmed V and J ends, which lost 4 bases and 0 bases, there was a span of 16 bases. For the CDR3, the DNA is TGTGCCAGCAGCTCAGGGAAAGGCCCCAGCTCCTACGAGCAGTACTTC. This translates into CASSSGKGPSSYEQYF.

This chain connects TRBV4-1 to TRBJ2-3; 15 bases align to TRBD2. The trim removed 0 bases at V and 3 bases at J, leaving 10 bases unmatched. CDR1 MGHRA and CDR2 YSYEKL come from the germline V gene. The CDR3 extends over 20 amino acids. Written as DNA, the CDR3 is TGCGCCAGCAGCCAAGATCCAGGGACTAGCGGGGGGCGTGGGACAGATACGCAGTATTTT. It translates to CASSQDPGTSGGRGTDTQYF.

This chain links TRBV13 with TRBJ2-1; 9 bases are a match to TRBD1. J was trimmed by 4 bases and V by 1 base; bases with no gene match: 11. This CDR3 has 18 amino acids. Germline CDR1 reads PRHDT; CDR2 reads FYEKMQ (reference sequence). CDR3 in amino acids: CASSLEADRGQIYNEQFF. Written as DNA, the CDR3 is TGTGCCAGCAGCTTAGAAGCGGACAGGGGTCAGATTTACAATGAGCAGTTCTTC.

This chain's CDR3 is CASSMGTSGENTGELFF. The CDR3 DNA reads as TGTGCCAGCAGCATGGGGACTAGCGGAGAGAACACCGGGGAGCTGTTTTTT. This chain joins TRBV21-1 and TRBJ2-2; TRBD2 was called by the table and not checked on the DNA. TRBV21-1 is an annotated pseudogene. This CDR3 region has 17 residues.

The V and J genes are TRBV29-1 and TRBJ1-1; D is perhaps TRBD1 (5 bases). The CDR3 has 14 residues. V dropped 4 bases and J dropped 1 base, with 13 bases sitting between them. CDR1 and CDR2 from the germline V gene are SQVTM and ANQGSEA. CDR3: CSVAWGLPNTEAFF. CDR3 in DNA: TGCAGCGTTGCATGGGGCCTCCCGAACACTGAAGCTTTCTTT.

The J gene is TRBJ2-5, the V gene TRBV28; possible D gene TRBD2, 7 bases. The CDR3 is 15 residues long. Trimming took off 2 bases at V and 5 bases at J, with 15 bases between the two ends. The germline gives CDR1 MDHEN, CDR2 SYDVKM. The CDR3 spells CASSLLGGGWETQYF. In nucleotides, the CDR3 is TGTGCCAGCAGTTTACTGGGAGGGGGTTGGGAGACCCAGTACTTC.

This sequence joins TRBV6-1 and TRBJ2-3; 11 bases align to TRBD2. This CDR3 comprises 19 residues. Trimming at V came to 2 bases and at J to 3 bases, leaving 13 bases not matched to a gene. Germline loops: CDR1 MNHNS, CDR2 SASEGT. This chain's CDR3 is CASSEQVSLSGGATDTQYF. The CDR3 DNA reads TGTGCCAGCAGTGAACAAGTCTCCCTTAGCGGGGGGGCGACAGATACGCAGTATTTT.

The V and J genes are TRBV6-4 and TRBJ1-1; the D is unclear. The length of the CDR3 is 14 residues. Trimming shortened V by 6 bases and J by 0 bases, and 11 bases separated the two germline ends. The V gene's germline CDR1 is MRHNA and CDR2 SNTAGT. CDR3 nucleotide sequence: TGTGCCAGCAGGCCCGCGGGGATGAACACTGAAGCTTTCTTT. Its translation: CASRPAGMNTEAFF.

This sequence joins TRBV2 and TRBJ2-3; 7 bases agree with TRBD2. Losses at the gene ends were 1 base for V and 2 bases for J; bases not matched to a gene: 6. CDR1 is SNHLY, CDR2 FYNNEI, per germline. The CDR3 sequence is 16 residues long. The CDR3 is CASSEGSGTNTDTQYF. The CDR3 region has the DNA TGTGCCAGCAGTGAAGGGAGCGGGACTAACACAGATACGCAGTATTTT.

In its sample, this clone was seen once. This chain joins TRBV19 and TRBJ2-3; TRBD2 matches at 11 bases. The length of the CDR3 is 17 residues. Unmatched junction bases numbered 7, after V lost 5 bases and J lost 0 bases. CDR1 and CDR2 (germline): LNHDA, SQIVND (reference sequence). CDR3 in amino acids: CASSGVAGGSSTDTQYF. CDR3 nucleotides: TGTGCCAGTAGTGGTGTAGCGGGGGGGTCTAGCACAGATACGCAGTATTTT.

The V and J genes are TRBV4-1 and TRBJ2-6; 8 bases match TRBD2. J gave up 1 base and V 0 bases, and 5 bases lay outside the gene matches. The CDR3 is 18 residues long. Germline lookup yields CDR1 MGHRA and CDR2 YSYEKL. DNA of the CDR3: TGCGCCAGCAGCCAAGACCCGGGGGGGGGATCTGGGGCCAACGTCCTGACTTTC. Protein sequence: CASSQDPGGGSGANVLTF.

The J gene is TRBJ1-1, the V gene TRBV5-4; a possible D gene is TRBD1 (5 bases). Between the trimmed V and J ends, which lost 1 base and 5 bases, there was a span of 18 bases. The CDR3 spans 16 residues. Germline loops: CDR1 SGHNT, CDR2 YYREEE (reference sequence). The CDR3 bases are TGTGCCAGCAGCTTGCCAGGGATATCGGCTCGGACTGAAGCTTTCTTT. It yields the protein CASSLPGISARTEAFF.

The chain is built from TRBV6-1 and TRBJ1-5; the D gene is possibly TRBD1 (6 bases). Trimming stripped 11 bases from V and 4 bases from J, with 15 bases between. CDR1 MNHNS and CDR2 SASEGT come from the germline V gene. The CDR3 sequence is 13 residues long. In nucleotides, the CDR3 is TGTGCCGCATGGGACAACCGGAATCAGCCCCAGCATTTT. It yields the protein CAAWDNRNQPQHF.

This chain joins TRBV6-1 and TRBJ1-2; possible D gene TRBD1, 6 bases. Germline lookup yields CDR1 MNHNS and CDR2 SASEGT. Trimming pared 7 bases from V and 6 bases from J, leaving 18 bases between. CDR3 length equals 14 residues. The CDR3 loop is CASKALTGLDGYTF. CDR3 in DNA: TGTGCCAGCAAGGCCTTAACAGGGTTGGATGGCTACACCTTC.

This sequence joins TRBV11-2 and TRBJ2-2, with 7 bases fitting TRBD2. The CDR3 sequence is 16 residues long. The junction had 1 base not matched to a gene; V was cut back by 0 bases and J by 0 bases. The germline V gene has CDR1 SGHAT and CDR2 FQNNGV. The DNA for the CDR3 is TGTGCCAGCAGCTTAGAAGCGGGGACGAACACCGGGGAGCTGTTTTTT. Translated: CASSLEAGTNTGELFF.

This clone was found a few times. J is TRBJ2-7 and V is TRBV7-9; D gene uncertain. The V gene's germline CDR1 is SEHNR and CDR2 FQNEAQ (reference sequence). With 5 bases removed from V and 3 bases from J, the gap between germline ends came to 5 bases. The CDR3 has 11 residues. CDR3 loop: CASSTYYEQYF. The CDR3 nucleotides read TGTGCCAGCAGCACTTACTACGAGCAGTACTTC.

A few counts support this clone. The chain links TRBV27 to TRBJ2-7, with 7 positions matching TRBD2. The CDR3 has 15 residues. Germline V lookup: CDR1 MNHEY, CDR2 SMNVEV (reference sequence). The ends lost 3 bases at V and 1 base at J; junction bases unmatched: 6. CDR3 loop: CASSFSTGGSYEQYF. Written as DNA, the CDR3 is TGTGCCAGCAGTTTCTCCACCGGGGGGTCCTACGAGCAGTACTTC.

The CDR3 reads CASSPRDRTNEKLFF. CDR3 in DNA: TGTGCCAGCAGCCCCCGGGACAGAACTAATGAAAAACTGTTTTTT. V usage is TRBV7-9 and J usage is TRBJ1-4; 7 bases are shared with TRBD1. The CDR3 covers 15 residues. Germline V CDR1 and CDR2: SEHNR, FQNEAQ (reference sequence). V was pared by 5 bases and J by 1 base, with 4 bases of the junction left unmatched.

This clone was observed a handful of times. The chain joins TRBV7-2 to TRBJ2-7; TRBD2 might be the D (6 bases). The CDR3 is 16 residues long. Trimming left V 1 base short and J 3 bases short, with 16 bases between. Per the germline V gene, CDR1 is SGHTA and CDR2 is FQGNSA. CDR3 loop: CASSLVHRENRYEQYF. The CDR3 DNA is TGTGCCAGCAGCTTAGTACACCGGGAGAACCGCTACGAGCAGTACTTC. Combining the CDR3 with reference TRBV7-2 and TRBJ2-7 gives the whole variable domain GAGVSQSPSNKVTEKGKDVELRCDPISGHTALYWYRQSLGQGLEFLIYFQGNSAPDKSGLPSDRFSAERTGGSVSTLTIQRTQQEDSAVYLCASSLVHRENRYEQYFGPGTRLTVT.

The gene calls are TRBV30 and TRBJ2-1; 10 positions agree with TRBD2. This CDR3 is built from 15 residues. The trim removed 0 bases at V and 9 bases at J, leaving 8 bases unmatched. CDR1 is GTSNPN and CDR2 is SVGIG in the germline V gene (reference sequence). In DNA form, the CDR3 reads TGTGCCTGGAGTGTAATCCTAGCGGGAGTGGGTGAGCAGTTCTTC. Translating it yields CAWSVILAGVGEQFF. The full variable domain, with the rest looked up from reference TRBV30 and TRBJ2-1, is SQTIHQWPATLVQPVGSPLSLECTVEGTSNPNLYWYRQAAGRGLQLLFYSVGIGQISSEVPQNLSASRPQDRQFILSSKKLLLSDSGFYLCAWSVILAGVGEQFFGPGTRLTVL.

V gene TRBV10-3 combines with J gene TRBJ2-3; TRBD1 aligns across 11 bases. The germline gives CDR1 ENHRY, CDR2 SYGVKD. This CDR3 is built from 15 residues. The trim removed 10 bases at V and 3 bases at J, leaving 9 bases unmatched. CDR3 sequence (DNA): TGTGCCACAAAAACCGGGACAGGGGGTACAGATACGCAGTATTTT. This codes for CATKTGTGGTDTQYF.

About this clone: At one of its ends the junction is not consistent with the germline gene, which may arise from a read error. This chain uses TRBV28 with TRBJ1-2; 10 bases line up with TRBD1. Per the germline V gene, CDR1 is MDHEN and CDR2 is SYDVKM. The length of the CDR3 is 15 residues. The CDR3 sequence: CANSLGTGDGYGYTF. Here the CDR3 DNA reads TGTGCCAACAGTCTTGGGACAGGGGATGGATATGGCTACACCTTC.

The J gene is TRBJ2-1, the V gene TRBV19; D possibly corresponds to TRBD2 (5 bases). Trimming took off 7 bases at V and 3 bases at J, with 13 bases between the two ends. The CDR3 is 14 amino acids. CDR1 LNHDA and CDR2 SQIVND come from the germline V gene (reference sequence). CDR3 in DNA: TGTGCCAGTATGGATTGGGGAGACTACAATGAGCAGTTCTTC. It yields the protein CASMDWGDYNEQFF.

The V gene is TRBV6-1, the J gene TRBJ2-2, with 14 bases that match TRBD2. Looked up from germline, CDR1 is MNHNS and CDR2 is SASEGT. Trimming took 4 bases from V and 2 from J; bases not matched to a gene: 6. The CDR3 contains 18 residues. Written as DNA, the CDR3 is TGTGCCAGCAGTGGAAGACTAGCGGGGGGGACCAACACCGGGGAGCTGTTTTTT. Protein product: CASSGRLAGGTNTGELFF.

This clone occurred once. The chain links TRBV6-6 to TRBJ2-5, with D possibly TRBD2 on 6 matching bases. V lost 6 bases and J 3 bases, leaving 14 bases between the germline ends. CDR3 length equals 14 residues. The germline gives CDR1 MNHNY, CDR2 SVGAGI (reference sequence). The CDR3 spells CASRPRGSKETQYF. The CDR3 DNA sequence: TGTGCCAGCAGGCCTCGGGGGAGTAAAGAGACCCAGTACTTC.

The V gene is TRBV10-3, the J gene TRBJ1-1, with 8 bases that match TRBD1. The ends lost 6 bases at V and 6 bases at J; junction bases unmatched: 9. Germline CDR1 ENHRY, CDR2 SYGVKD. The CDR3 is 14 amino acids. The CDR3 nucleotides read TGTGCCATCAGCGGACAGGGTGGTTTCGCTGAAGCTTTCTTT. This encodes CAISGQGGFAEAFF.

The chain combines TRBV5-1 with TRBJ1-1; tentatively, D is TRBD1 (5 bases). This CDR3 spans 15 amino acids. Trimming removed 0 bases at V and 3 bases at J, with 12 bases between. Germline V lookup: CDR1 SGHRS, CDR2 YFSETQ. CDR3 bases: TGCGCCAGCAGCTTGGTAAGGGGAGGCTACACTGAAGCTTTCTTT. It codes for CASSLVRGGYTEAFF.

The rearrangement links TRBV5-1 to TRBJ2-3; D gene unclear. This CDR3 comprises 15 residues. Germline loops: CDR1 SGHRS, CDR2 YFSETQ. V was clipped by 0 bases and J by 0 bases, with 8 bases between them. In DNA form, the CDR3 reads TGCGCCAGCAGCTTGGACACTACTAGCACAGATACGCAGTATTTT. Translated: CASSLDTTSTDTQYF.

The rearrangement joins TRBV28 to TRBJ2-1; TRBD2 matches at 12 bases. The CDR3 runs 15 residues. With V trimmed by 6 bases and J by 3 bases, 3 bases remained unmatched. In germline, CDR1 is MDHEN, CDR2 SYDVKM. The CDR3: CASRLAGGGYNEQFF. In DNA, the CDR3 is TGTGCCAGCAGGCTAGCGGGAGGGGGCTACAATGAGCAGTTCTTC.